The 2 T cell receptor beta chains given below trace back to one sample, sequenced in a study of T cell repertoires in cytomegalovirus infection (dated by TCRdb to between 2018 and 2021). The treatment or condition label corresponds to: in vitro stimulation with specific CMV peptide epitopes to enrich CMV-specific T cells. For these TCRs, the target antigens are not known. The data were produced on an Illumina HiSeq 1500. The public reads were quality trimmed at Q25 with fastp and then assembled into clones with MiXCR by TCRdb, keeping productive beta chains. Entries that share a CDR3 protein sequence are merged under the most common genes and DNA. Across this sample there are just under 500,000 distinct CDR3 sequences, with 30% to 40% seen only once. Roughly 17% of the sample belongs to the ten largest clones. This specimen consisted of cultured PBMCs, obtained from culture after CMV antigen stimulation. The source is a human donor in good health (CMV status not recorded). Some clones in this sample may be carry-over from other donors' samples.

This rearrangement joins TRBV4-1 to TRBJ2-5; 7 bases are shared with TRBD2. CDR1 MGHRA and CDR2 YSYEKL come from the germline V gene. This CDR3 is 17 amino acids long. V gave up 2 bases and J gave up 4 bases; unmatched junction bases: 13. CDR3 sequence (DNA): TGCGCCAGCAGCCAAACAAACCCTAGCGGACCCCCAGAGACCCAGTACTTC. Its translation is CASSQTNPSGPPETQYF.

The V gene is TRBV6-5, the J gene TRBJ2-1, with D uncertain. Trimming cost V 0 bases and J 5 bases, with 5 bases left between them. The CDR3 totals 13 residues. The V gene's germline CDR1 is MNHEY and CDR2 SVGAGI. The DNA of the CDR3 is TGTGCCAGCAGTTACTCTCGGGACAATGAGCAGTTCTTC. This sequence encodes CASSYSRDNEQFF.